These 28 T cell receptor beta chains were sequenced from one sample in a study of OX40 agonist ivuxolimab in advanced cancers. Method: immunoSEQ multiplex PCR; TCRdb's copy keeps in-frame clones and lacks some. The sample yields under 100,000 clones, 89% seen once. The sequencing here drew on CD4+ or CD8+ T cells sorted from blood, taken in a trial of the OX40 agonist ivuxolimab. Receptor source: an adult with an advanced solid tumor such as melanoma, head and neck, liver or kidney cancer.

CDR3 sequence reads: CASSLRDGFYNEQFF. The DNA for the CDR3 is TGCGCCAGCAGCTTAAGAGACGGTTTCTACAATGAGCAGTTCTTC. The V gene is TRBV5-1, the J gene TRBJ2-1; no firm D call. CDR3 length equals 15 residues. Germline CDR1 and CDR2: SGHRS and YFSETQ. Trimming removed 2 bases from V and 3 bases from J, with 12 bases in between.

The chain links TRBV5-5 to TRBJ2-5; 10 bases align to TRBD1. CDR3 length equals 14 residues. The germline CDR1 and CDR2 sequences are SGHKS and YYEKEE (reference sequence). V was clipped by 7 bases and J by 5 bases; unmatched bases: 8. DNA for the CDR3: TGTGCCAGCTCCGGACAGGGGGAGAGGGAGACCCAGTACTTC. Its translation is CASSGQGERETQYF. Variable domain in full (rest from reference TRBV5-5 and TRBJ2-5): DAGVTQSPTHLIKTRGQQVTLRCSPISGHKSVSWYQQVLGQGPQFIFQYYEKEERGRGNFPDRFSARQFPNYSSELNVNALLLGDSALYLCASSGQGERETQYFGPGTRLLVL.

V is TRBV2 and J is TRBJ1-2; 7 bases line up with TRBD1. V dropped 4 bases and J dropped 1; count of bases not matched to a gene: 6. CDR1 is SNHLY and CDR2 is FYNNEI in the germline V gene. The CDR3 is 15 residues long. CDR3 region: CASSVDRAGNYGYTF. The CDR3 nucleotides are TGTGCCAGCAGTGTCGACAGGGCCGGTAACTATGGCTACACCTTC. Looking up the rest from reference TRBV2 and TRBJ1-2 gives the full variable domain: EPEVTQTPSHQVTQMGQEVILRCVPISNHLYFYWYRQILGQKVEFLVSFYNNEISEKSEIFDDQFSVERPDGSNFTLKIRSTKLEDSAMYFCASSVDRAGNYGYTFGSGTRLTVV.

This sequence joins TRBV30 and TRBJ2-5; D is unresolved. The assigned J gene may be wrong: the sequence end matches TRBJ2-7 better. CDR1 GTSNPN and CDR2 SVGIG come from the germline V gene (reference sequence). The CDR3 is 12 residues long. The CDR3 region has the DNA TGTGCCTGGAGTTCCCCGGACTACGAGCAGTACTTC. This gives the protein CAWSSPDYEQYF.

The J gene is TRBJ1-2, the V gene TRBV5-1; 7 nucleotides agree with TRBD1. This CDR3 has 13 amino acids. Trimming removed 2 bases from V and 5 bases from J; junction bases left unmatched: 3. In germline, CDR1 is SGHRS, CDR2 YFSETQ. CDR3 protein: CASSLGTEYGYTF. DNA of the CDR3: TGCGCCAGCAGCTTAGGGACAGAATATGGCTACACCTTC.

The gene calls are TRBV10-3 and TRBJ1-1; D remains ambiguous. Germline V gene data show CDR1 as ENHRY and CDR2 as SYGVKD. The CDR3 totals 13 residues. Trimming removed 0 bases from V and 5 bases from J, with 7 bases in between. The chain's CDR3 is CAISESADTEAFF. CDR3 in DNA: TGTGCCATCAGTGAGTCGGCAGATACTGAAGCTTTCTTT.

This chain links TRBV30 with TRBJ2-7; D ambiguous. The germline V gene encodes CDR1 GTSNPN and CDR2 SVGIG (reference sequence). This CDR3 comprises 11 residues. Trimming cost V 1 base and J 6 bases, with 7 bases left between them. CDR3: CAWSDLVEQYF. CDR3 nucleotides: TGTGCCTGGAGTGATTTAGTCGAGCAGTACTTC.

This clone showed up just once. The chain has TRBV19 and TRBJ1-3; D unresolved. CDR3 length: 16 residues. Between the trimmed V and J ends, which lost 1 base and 2 bases, there was a span of 12 bases. Germline values: CDR1 LNHDA, CDR2 SQIVND (reference sequence). The CDR3, as DNA: TGTGCCAGTAGTATAGGGGAAAAGGGCACTGGAAACACCATATATTTT. As protein: CASSIGEKGTGNTIYF. Drawing the rest from reference TRBV19 and TRBJ1-3, the complete variable domain is DGGITQSPKYLFRKEGQNVTLSCEQNLNHDAMYWYRQDPGQGLRLIYYSQIVNDFQKGDIAEGYSVSREKKESFPLTVTSAQKNPTAFYLCASSIGEKGTGNTIYFGEGSWLTVV.

This chain connects TRBV6-1 to TRBJ2-7; D is possibly TRBD2 (7 bases). V was clipped by 8 bases and J by 9 bases, with 23 bases between them. CDR3 size: 14 residues. Looked up from germline, CDR1 is MNHNS and CDR2 is SASEGT. CDR3 protein: CASDPAGHTKGQYF. CDR3 nucleotides: TGTGCCAGCGACCCAGCGGGACATACCAAGGGGCAGTACTTC.

The chain is built from TRBV7-2 and TRBJ2-1; weak D call: TRBD1 (6 bases). CDR1 SGHTA and CDR2 FQGNSA come from the germline V gene. V lost 6 bases and J 7 bases, leaving 22 bases between the germline ends. The CDR3 has 16 amino acids. As DNA, the CDR3 is TGTGCCAGCAGTCAGAGGGGGAGATTCAGTTATAATGAGCAGTTCTTC. Its protein is CASSQRGRFSYNEQFF.

The chain is built from TRBV5-6 and TRBJ1-2, with D possibly matching TRBD1 (6 bases). Deletions cut 0 bases from V and 4 bases from J, with 10 bases between. Germline lookup yields CDR1 SGHDT and CDR2 YYEEEE. This CDR3 has 14 residues. CDR3 sequence (DNA): TGTGCCAGCAGCTTGGTCAGGGGCGGCTATGGCTACACCTTC. Its translation: CASSLVRGGYGYTF.

The chain links TRBV10-3 to TRBJ1-1; 7 positions agree with TRBD1. V lost 7 bases to trimming and J lost 4 bases; unmatched junction nucleotides: 9. Germline lookup yields CDR1 ENHRY and CDR2 SYGVKD. The CDR3 extends over 14 amino acids. DNA for the CDR3: TGTGCCATCAAGACCGACAGGGTTAGCACTGAAGCTTTCTTT. Translating gives CAIKTDRVSTEAFF.

The chain employs TRBV27 and TRBJ2-1, with 7 bases that match TRBD2. The CDR3 is made up of 15 amino acids. Unmatched junction bases numbered 7, after V lost 8 bases and J lost 0 bases. Germline lookup yields CDR1 MNHEY and CDR2 SMNVEV (reference sequence). In nucleotides, the CDR3 is TGTGCCAGCCGGTTGGGGGGGAGCTCCTACAATGAGCAGTTCTTC. Protein: CASRLGGSSYNEQFF.

The V call is TRBV6-5, the J call TRBJ1-1; the D gene is possibly TRBD1 (5 bases). The CDR3 loop spans 12 amino acids. Trimming left V 4 bases short and J 3 bases short, with 6 bases between. Germline CDR1 MNHEY, CDR2 SVGAGI. CDR3 sequence (DNA): TGTGCCAGCAGTTGGGGGGACACTGAAGCTTTCTTT. Protein: CASSWGDTEAFF.

The chain recombines TRBV19 with TRBJ2-3, with no clear D. CDR3 length: 14 residues. Germline V lookup: CDR1 LNHDA, CDR2 SQIVND (reference sequence). V dropped 3 bases and J dropped 1 base, with 8 bases sitting between them. CDR3 DNA sequence: TGTGCCAGTAGTATTTCGGTGGGCACAGATACGCAGTATTTT. It is translated as CASSISVGTDTQYF.

The V and J genes are TRBV7-2 and TRBJ2-1; no definite D call. Germline-derived CDR1 and CDR2 are SGHTA and FQGNSA. Trimming cost V 4 bases and J 9 bases, with 19 bases left between them. This CDR3 is built from 15 residues. DNA of the CDR3: TGTGCCAGCAGCTCTCCGGGCCTCTGGCGAATTGAGCAGTTCTTC. Translating it yields CASSSPGLWRIEQFF.

Written as DNA, the CDR3 is TGTGCCAGCAGCGCCGGGGATCGGCCCCAGCATTTT. This translates into CASSAGDRPQHF. The chain joins TRBV7-9 to TRBJ1-5, with no clear D. Per the germline V gene, CDR1 is SEHNR and CDR2 is FQNEAQ (reference sequence). This CDR3 is 12 amino acids long. The V and J ends lost 5 bases and 9 bases respectively, with 11 bases between them.

J is TRBJ2-3 and V is TRBV13; D gene uncertain. Germline loops: CDR1 PRHDT, CDR2 FYEKMQ (reference sequence). V gave up 3 bases and J gave up 9 bases, with 16 bases separating them. The CDR3 contains 14 residues. CDR3 loop: CASSLNPVGETQYF. The CDR3 nucleotides read TGTGCCAGCAGCTTGAATCCCGTTGGCGAGACGCAGTATTTT.

The chain carries TRBV28 and TRBJ1-4, with 9 nucleotides matching TRBD1. Per germline, CDR1 MDHEN and CDR2 SYDVKM. With V trimmed by 5 bases and J by 7 bases, 5 bases remained unmatched. The CDR3 loop spans 14 amino acids. CDR3 sequence: CASSPPDRGEKLFF. The CDR3 DNA sequence: TGTGCCAGCAGTCCGCCGGACAGGGGTGAAAAACTGTTTTTT.

The rearrangement uses TRBV18 and TRBJ2-5; D is uncertain. The CDR3 is made up of 11 amino acids. Per germline, CDR1 KGHSH and CDR2 LQKENI. V was cut by 9 bases and J by 5 bases, with 10 bases left in between. The CDR3 DNA sequence: TGTGCCAGTTCTCAGATGGAGACCCAGTACTTC. This sequence encodes CASSQMETQYF.

This clone occurred once. V and J are TRBV2 and TRBJ2-3; 8 bases line up with TRBD2. The V and J ends lost 7 bases and 6 bases, in that order; junction bases with no gene match: 3. Germline V CDR1 and CDR2: SNHLY, FYNNEI. The CDR3 length is 12 residues. CDR3 amino acids: CASKTSGDTQYF. CDR3 in DNA: TGTGCCAGCAAAACTAGCGGTGATACGCAGTATTTT. The full variable domain, its missing parts supplied by reference TRBV2 and TRBJ2-3, is EPEVTQTPSHQVTQMGQEVILRCVPISNHLYFYWYRQILGQKVEFLVSFYNNEISEKSEIFDDQFSVERPDGSNFTLKIRSTKLEDSAMYFCASKTSGDTQYFGPGTRLTVL.

The chain employs TRBV6-1 and TRBJ2-1; 8 bases line up with TRBD1. CDR1 is MNHNS and CDR2 is SASEGT in the germline V gene. V lost 2 bases to trimming and J lost 14 bases; unmatched junction nucleotides: 2. This CDR3 has 11 residues. The CDR3 loop is CASSEQGAKFF. The DNA of the CDR3 is TGTGCCAGCAGTGAACAGGGGGCGAAGTTCTTC.

The chain uses TRBV29-1 and TRBJ1-2; weak D call: TRBD1 (5 bases). Germline V gene sequence: CDR1 SQVTM, CDR2 ANQGSEA. Trimming took off 4 bases at V and 0 bases at J, with 9 bases between the two ends. The CDR3 sequence is 13 residues long. The CDR3 DNA reads as TGCAGCGTTGCGGGGGTTTCTAACTATGGCTACACCTTC. This codes for CSVAGVSNYGYTF.

In this sample, this clone turned up once. The chain recombines TRBV29-1 with TRBJ2-7, with D maybe TRBD2 (5 bases). The ends were cut back, 6 bases at V and 0 bases at J, with 15 bases in the middle. Germline V CDR1 and CDR2: SQVTM, ANQGSEA. The CDR3 consists of 14 residues. The CDR3 bases are TGCAGCGTCCTAGCTGGGGTTTTCTCCTACGAGCAGTACTTC. Encoded protein: CSVLAGVFSYEQYF.

The rearrangement links TRBV19 to TRBJ2-1, with 10 bases matching TRBD2. The CDR3 sequence is 16 residues long. Per germline, CDR1 LNHDA and CDR2 SQIVND (reference sequence). The J segment lost 4 bases and the V segment lost 6 bases, leaving 9 bases of the junction unmatched. CDR3: CASSVRGSGGYNEQFF. In nucleotides, the CDR3 is TGTGCCAGTAGCGTAAGGGGTAGCGGGGGGTACAATGAGCAGTTCTTC.

The CDR3 coding sequence is TGTGCCATCAGACGGGACATGAACACTGAAGCTTTCTTT. Its translation is CAIRRDMNTEAFF. This chain connects TRBV10-3 to TRBJ1-1; D perhaps matches TRBD1 (6 bases). Germline values: CDR1 ENHRY, CDR2 SYGVKD. The CDR3 has 13 residues. V gave up 6 bases and J gave up 0 bases, with 8 bases separating them.

The V gene is TRBV5-1, the J gene TRBJ2-7; tentatively, D is TRBD1 (6 bases). This CDR3 contains 14 residues. V dropped 4 bases and J dropped 2 bases, with 13 bases sitting between them. Germline CDR1 and CDR2: SGHRS and YFSETQ. The CDR3 sequence: CASSLQGYPYEQYF. DNA for the CDR3: TGCGCCAGCAGCCTTCAGGGGTACCCCTACGAGCAGTACTTC. The complete variable domain, with remaining parts taken from reference TRBV5-1 and TRBJ2-7, reads KAGVTQTPRYLIKTRGQQVTLSCSPISGHRSVSWYQQTPGQGLQFLFEYFSETQRNKGNFPGRFSGRQFSNSRSEMNVSTLELGDSALYLCASSLQGYPYEQYFGPGTRLTVT.

The chain combines TRBV9 with TRBJ2-5; D ambiguous. The V end was cut by 4 bases, the J end by 0 bases, with 4 bases between. CDR1 is SGDLS, CDR2 YYNGEE, per germline. CDR3 size: 12 residues. CDR3 protein: CASSRNQETQYF. As DNA, the CDR3 is TGTGCCAGCAGCCGGAACCAAGAGACCCAGTACTTC.